This T cell receptor beta chain came from a study of blood T cell repertoires in COVID-19. For the study at large: PBMCs, B-cell-depleted T cells, or T cells were the source of the cDNA or gDNA that made up the material.

V was clipped by 2 bases and J by 1 base, with 9 bases between them. There are 15 residues in the CDR3. Germline CDR1 MDHEN, CDR2 SYDVKM. Two consecutive negative NP/OP PCR tests, clearance, or resolved symptoms defined Cohort 3 recovery. Generated by immunoSEQ multiplex PCR, the TCRdb table keeps only in-frame clones and is missing some. Of roughly 250,000 clones listed, around 87% are singletons. Concerning this clone: The sample holds other DNA sequences that translate to the same CDR3.

The sequence came from a woman in her forties or fifties who had recovered from COVID-19. V is TRBV28 and J is TRBJ1-5; a weak D match, TRBD1 (6 bases). Sample: PBMCs or T cells enriched from blood (not recorded which). CDR3 loop: CASSLGGASNQPQHF. In DNA, the CDR3 is TGTGCCAGCAGTTTAGGGGGGGCAAGCAATCAGCCCCAGCATTTT. The variable domain in full, with the rest retrieved from reference TRBV28 and TRBJ1-5, is DVKVTQSSRYLVKRTGEKVFLECVQDMDHENMFWYRQDPGLGLRLIYFSYDVKMKEKGDIPEGYSVSREKKERFSLILESASTNQTSMYLCASSLGGASNQPQHFGDGTRLSIL.